What follows is one T cell receptor beta chain and its context. This record belongs to a study of blood T cell repertoires in COVID-19. Sequencing used immunoSEQ multiplex PCR; TCRdb keeps in-frame clones, though not all of them. Seen here are 65,000 to 85,000 clones, around 79% observed once, and the top ten hold approximately 5%. What was sequenced was peripheral blood. This clonotype was obtained from a woman of 80 years or more with active or convalescent COVID-19.

This chain's CDR3 is CASSEDRATYEQYF. For the CDR3, the DNA is TGTGCCAGCAGTGAAGACAGGGCAACCTACGAGCAGTACTTC. This chain uses TRBV2 with TRBJ2-7, with D perhaps TRBD1 (6 bases). CDR3 length: 14 amino acids. Germline CDR1 SNHLY, CDR2 FYNNEI. Deletions cut 1 base from V and 2 bases from J, with 9 bases between.